The 30 T cell receptor beta chains below were found in one sample sequenced in a study of blood T cell repertoires in COVID-19. Sequencing was performed with immunoSEQ multiplex PCR; in TCRdb, only in-frame clones are kept and a portion is missing. Among roughly 220,000 clones listed, about 86% were seen once. The sample was PBMCs or T cells enriched from blood (not recorded which). These receptors were taken from a woman in her thirties or forties with acute COVID-19.

This chain joins TRBV2 and TRBJ2-1; 13 bases map to TRBD2. CDR1 and CDR2 (germline): SNHLY, FYNNEI. This CDR3 has 14 residues. Trimming took 10 bases from V and 5 from J; bases not matched to a gene: 5. CDR3 amino acids: CATRTSGSHNEQFF. The CDR3 nucleotides are TGTGCCACCCGGACTAGCGGGAGCCACAATGAGCAGTTCTTC.

The chain carries TRBV23-1 and TRBJ1-5; TRBD1 matches at 8 bases. TRBV23-1 qualifies as an ORF whose function is uncertain. Trimming at V came to 5 bases and at J to 2 bases, leaving 5 bases not matched to a gene. The CDR3 spans 15 residues. DNA of the CDR3: TGCGCCAGCAGTTGCGACAGGGGCCGCAATCAGCCCCAGCATTTT. Residues: CASSCDRGRNQPQHF.

The chain joins TRBV19 to TRBJ1-2; weak D call: TRBD1 (5 bases). The CDR3 loop spans 12 amino acids. V lost 5 bases, J lost 8 bases, and 12 bases lay in between. In germline, CDR1 is LNHDA, CDR2 SQIVND (reference sequence). CDR3 in amino acids: CASSDQGLGYTF. Written as DNA, the CDR3 is TGTGCCAGTAGTGATCAGGGATTAGGCTACACCTTC.

This clone was recorded only once. V and J are TRBV2 and TRBJ1-1, with D maybe TRBD1 (5 bases). V was shortened by 5 bases and J by 7 bases, with 11 bases between the two germline ends. Germline CDR1 SNHLY, CDR2 FYNNEI. The CDR3 sequence is 12 residues long. CDR3: CASSRGLREAFF. The CDR3 DNA sequence: TGTGCCAGCAGTCGGGGACTGCGTGAAGCTTTCTTT.

The chain has TRBV5-1 and TRBJ2-3; 9 positions agree with TRBD2. This CDR3 spans 15 amino acids. The germline V gene has CDR1 SGHRS and CDR2 YFSETQ. With V trimmed by 2 bases and J by 6 bases, 7 bases remained unmatched. CDR3 DNA: TGCGCCAGCAGCTTTGGAATAGCGGGGGCGGATACGCAGTATTTT. As protein: CASSFGIAGADTQYF.

This chain links TRBV5-1 with TRBJ1-2; TRBD1 is a possible D gene (6 bases). The CDR3 totals 14 residues. Per germline, CDR1 SGHRS and CDR2 YFSETQ. V lost 6 bases to trimming and J lost 6 bases, with 18 bases between them. CDR3: CASTRTDPRDGYTF. In DNA form, the CDR3 reads TGCGCCAGCACAAGGACAGACCCTAGGGATGGCTACACCTTC.

V gene TRBV24-1 combines with J gene TRBJ2-1; D is unresolved. The CDR3 totals 15 residues. Between the trimmed V and J ends, which lost 4 bases and 6 bases, there was a span of 15 bases. Germline V gene lookup returns CDR1 KGHDR and CDR2 SFDVKD. The CDR3 DNA reads as TGTGCCACCAGTGACCCTGAACAGAGAACCAATGAGCAGTTCTTC. This gives the protein CATSDPEQRTNEQFF.

J is TRBJ1-1 and V is TRBV4-2, with D unclear. The CDR3 runs 13 residues. The V gene's germline CDR1 is LGHNA and CDR2 YNFKEQ. The ends were cut back, 8 bases at V and 1 base at J, with 11 bases in the middle. The CDR3 sequence: CASATPPNTEAFF. For the CDR3, the DNA is TGTGCCAGCGCGACACCTCCGAACACTGAAGCTTTCTTT.

The rearrangement links TRBV4-2 to TRBJ2-7; tentative D call: TRBD1 (6 bases). CDR1 LGHNA and CDR2 YNFKEQ come from the germline V gene. V was shortened by 4 bases and J by 0 bases, with 13 bases between the two germline ends. This CDR3 region has 15 residues. The CDR3 protein is CASSPGSGASYEQYF. The CDR3 DNA reads as TGTGCCAGCAGCCCTGGGTCAGGGGCCTCCTACGAGCAGTACTTC.

CDR3 amino acids: CASSAGLAEYNEQFF. CDR3 nucleotide sequence: TGTGCCAGCAGCGCGGGACTAGCGGAGTACAATGAGCAGTTCTTC. This sequence joins TRBV3-1 (or the pseudogene TRBV3-2) and TRBJ2-1; the match to TRBD2 covers 11 bases. J gave up 4 bases and V 5 bases, and 4 bases lay outside the gene matches. Germline CDR1 LGHDT, CDR2 YNNKEL (reference sequence). The CDR3 totals 15 residues.

The chain employs TRBV28 and TRBJ1-2; D uncertain. V was pared by 7 bases and J by 4 bases, with 13 bases between. Germline assignment: CDR1 MDHEN and CDR2 SYDVKM. CDR3 length: 13 amino acids. In DNA, the CDR3 is TGTGCCAGCAATCTGCGGCACCCCTATGGCTACACCTTC. Translation gives CASNLRHPYGYTF.

This clone was recorded only once. This chain joins TRBV7-9 and TRBJ1-1, with 9 bases that match TRBD1. Losses at the gene ends were 3 bases for V and 13 bases for J; bases not matched to a gene: 12. CDR1 and CDR2 (germline): SEHNR, FQNEAQ (reference sequence). The CDR3 contains 14 residues. CDR3 bases: TGTGCCAGCAGCTTGGGGGGACAGGGTGTCGGAGGTTTCTTT. The encoded protein is CASSLGGQGVGGFF.

The CDR3 sequence is CASSNPPGRITDTQYF. CDR3 nucleotides: TGTGCCAGTAGTAACCCCCCCGGGAGGATTACAGATACGCAGTATTTT. This sequence joins TRBV19 and TRBJ2-3; TRBD2 matches 7 bases. This CDR3 comprises 16 residues. V dropped 4 bases and J dropped 3; count of bases not matched to a gene: 10. The germline V gene has CDR1 LNHDA and CDR2 SQIVND (reference sequence).

The V gene is TRBV2, the J gene TRBJ1-2; TRBD1 agrees at 8 bases. J lost 5 bases, V lost 6 bases, and 5 bases had no gene match. This CDR3 has 13 amino acids. The V gene's germline CDR1 is SNHLY and CDR2 FYNNEI. The CDR3 protein is CASSTQGGYGYTF. In nucleotides, the CDR3 is TGTGCCAGCAGCACACAGGGGGGATATGGCTACACCTTC.

The chain links TRBV24-1 to TRBJ2-7; 8 bases match TRBD2. V was clipped by 5 bases and J by 6 bases; unmatched bases: 5. Germline assignment: CDR1 KGHDR and CDR2 SFDVKD. The CDR3 has 13 amino acids. The CDR3 coding sequence is TGTGCCACCAGTGGGACGGGAGGGTTCGAGCAGTACTTC. Amino acids: CATSGTGGFEQYF.

This clone was counted once. This chain joins TRBV18 and TRBJ2-5; TRBD2 agrees at 7 bases. With V trimmed by 4 bases and J by 1 base, 3 bases remained unmatched. The CDR3 runs 14 residues. Germline V CDR1 and CDR2: KGHSH, LQKENI. The CDR3 spells CASSRGSGQETQYF. The CDR3 DNA follows: TGTGCCAGCTCACGCGGGAGTGGCCAAGAGACCCAGTACTTC. Drawing the rest from reference TRBV18 and TRBJ2-5, the complete variable domain is NAGVMQNPRHLVRRRGQEARLRCSPMKGHSHVYWYRQLPEEGLKFMVYLQKENIIDESGMPKERFSAEFPKEGPSILRIQQVVRGDSAAYFCASSRGSGQETQYFGPGTRLLVL.

The CDR3 region is CASSPEANQPQHF. For the CDR3, the DNA is TGTGCCAGCAGCCCAGAGGCTAATCAGCCCCAGCATTTT. This chain links TRBV6-4 with TRBJ1-5; D gene unclear. CDR3 length: 13 amino acids. The V end lost 6 bases, the J end lost 4 bases, and 10 bases lay between the germline ends. Germline V CDR1 and CDR2: MRHNA, SNTAGT.

CDR3 sequence: CASSSPGLAAEQFF. CDR3 bases: TGTGCCAGCAGTTCGCCGGGACTAGCAGCGGAGCAGTTCTTC. The chain carries TRBV28 and TRBJ2-1, with 9 bases lining up with TRBD2. CDR3 length equals 14 residues. Unmatched junction bases numbered 8, after V lost 4 bases and J lost 10 bases. CDR1 and CDR2 (germline): MDHEN, SYDVKM. Complete variable domain (other parts from reference TRBV28 and TRBJ2-1): DVKVTQSSRYLVKRTGEKVFLECVQDMDHENMFWYRQDPGLGLRLIYFSYDVKMKEKGDIPEGYSVSREKKERFSLILESASTNQTSMYLCASSSPGLAAEQFFGPGTRLTVL.

The chain recombines TRBV5-6 with TRBJ1-1; 12 nucleotides align to TRBD1. Trimming took 2 bases from V and 7 from J; bases not matched to a gene: 9. CDR3 length: 16 amino acids. CDR1 SGHDT and CDR2 YYEEEE come from the germline V gene. CDR3: CASSLRSGQGAGEAFF. The CDR3 DNA reads TGTGCCAGCAGCTTACGCTCGGGACAGGGGGCGGGTGAAGCTTTCTTT.

This clone was detected a few times. V usage is TRBV14 and J usage is TRBJ2-2, with 7 bases fitting TRBD1. Germline V gene data show CDR1 as SGHDN and CDR2 as FVKESK. Unmatched junction bases numbered 5, after V lost 6 bases and J lost 7 bases. CDR3 length equals 13 residues. Here the CDR3 DNA reads TGTGCCAGCAGTGGACAGGACTTCGGGGAGCTGTTTTTT. Residues: CASSGQDFGELFF.

V gene TRBV19 combines with J gene TRBJ2-3; 7 nucleotides agree with TRBD1. In germline, CDR1 is LNHDA, CDR2 SQIVND (reference sequence). V shed 10 bases and J 2 bases; nucleotides not matched to a gene: 9. This CDR3 is built from 14 residues. The CDR3 DNA reads TGTGCCACCGGAAGACAGGGAAACACAGATACGCAGTATTTT. This sequence encodes CATGRQGNTDTQYF.

V usage is TRBV6-5 and J usage is TRBJ1-6; TRBD1 is a possible D gene (5 bases). The length of the CDR3 is 14 residues. Per germline, CDR1 MNHEY and CDR2 SVGAGI. V lost 6 bases and J lost 5, with 11 bases in between. The CDR3 region has the DNA TGTGCCAGCAGACGGGACTCGGATAATTCACCCCTCCACTTT. Residues: CASRRDSDNSPLHF.

The chain uses TRBV27 and TRBJ2-5, with 7 bases identical to TRBD1. This CDR3 region has 14 residues. Per the germline V gene, CDR1 is MNHEY and CDR2 is SMNVEV (reference sequence). The V and J ends lost 8 bases and 5 bases, in that order; junction bases with no gene match: 11. CDR3 nucleotide sequence: TGTGCCAGCGGCCGCCGGGACAGCTCGGAGACCCAGTACTTC. Translating it yields CASGRRDSSETQYF.

The chain joins TRBV12-5 to TRBJ1-1, with 9 bases fitting TRBD1. Germline-derived CDR1 and CDR2 are LGHNT and FRNRAP. CDR3 length: 19 amino acids. V lost 0 bases and J lost 1; bases outside the gene matches: 12. The CDR3 region has the DNA TGTGCTAGTGGTTTGGTACGGGGGACAGGGATCGAAGGGAACACTGAAGCTTTCTTT. Its protein product is CASGLVRGTGIEGNTEAFF.

In the case of this clone: At the DNA level, this CDR3 is encoded by other sequences in the same sample as well. The V call is TRBV7-2, the J call TRBJ2-3; 12 bases are shared with TRBD2. With 5 bases clipped from V and 5 bases from J, the junction kept 2 bases outside the gene matches. This CDR3 region has 14 residues. Per the germline V gene, CDR1 is SGHTA and CDR2 is FQGNSA. The CDR3 DNA is TGTGCCAGCAGCAGGGGACTAGCGGGAGATACGCAGTATTTT. Residues: CASSRGLAGDTQYF.

The V gene is TRBV29-1, the J gene TRBJ2-6, with TRBD1 as a possible D gene (6 bases). V was clipped by 7 bases and J by 0 bases, with 13 bases between them. CDR3 length: 15 residues. Germline CDR1 reads SQVTM; CDR2 reads ANQGSEA. Here the CDR3 DNA reads TGCAGCGCCTGGACAGTGAGCTCTGGGGCCAACGTCCTGACTTTC. It is translated as CSAWTVSSGANVLTF.

The V gene is TRBV5-1, the J gene TRBJ1-5; no reliable D call. CDR3 size: 13 residues. Germline V gene lookup returns CDR1 SGHRS and CDR2 YFSETQ. V lost 7 bases, J lost 1 base, and 9 bases lay in between. Here the CDR3 reads CASREGSNQPQHF. The CDR3 nucleotides are TGCGCCAGCCGGGAGGGCAGCAATCAGCCCCAGCATTTT. Full variable domain (remainder filled in from reference TRBV5-1 and TRBJ1-5): KAGVTQTPRYLIKTRGQQVTLSCSPISGHRSVSWYQQTPGQGLQFLFEYFSETQRNKGNFPGRFSGRQFSNSRSEMNVSTLELGDSALYLCASREGSNQPQHFGDGTRLSIL.

This chain's CDR3 is CASSDNSSNQPQHF. CDR3 bases: TGTGCCAGCAGTGACAACAGTAGCAATCAGCCCCAGCATTTT. V is TRBV6-1 and J is TRBJ1-5; unclear D gene. The germline V gene has CDR1 MNHNS and CDR2 SASEGT. The V end lost 3 bases, the J end lost 0 bases, and 6 bases lay between the germline ends. The CDR3 loop spans 14 amino acids.

V and J are TRBV2 and TRBJ2-3; 9 bases map to TRBD1. CDR3 length: 16 amino acids. Trimming removed 8 bases from V and 3 bases from J; junction bases left unmatched: 12. Looked up from germline, CDR1 is SNHLY and CDR2 is FYNNEI. The CDR3 DNA reads as TGTGCCAGCCTCCGACCGACAGGGGGTCGAACAGATACGCAGTATTTT. This gives the protein CASLRPTGGRTDTQYF.

The chain has TRBV7-9 and TRBJ2-7; the match to TRBD2 covers 7 bases. The trim removed 2 bases at V and 7 bases at J, leaving 17 bases unmatched. Germline V gene data show CDR1 as SEHNR and CDR2 as FQNEAQ (reference sequence). This CDR3 is built from 17 residues. The CDR3 DNA sequence: TGTGCCAGCAGCTTAAAGACGGGAGGCTTGATCGTGGGAGAGCAGTACTTC. It yields the protein CASSLKTGGLIVGEQYF.